This note documents a single T cell receptor beta chain sequence. What this receptor recognizes is not known. No quality values exist for individual bases; no much larger clone is one base distant. The trial excluded patients who had a history of autoimmune disease or were on systemic immunosuppression. Peripheral blood for TCR sequencing was collected from all dose cohorts at baseline, on cycle 4 day 1, and on cycle 7 day 1. The samples were taken from a phase I, first-in-human, multicenter, open-label dose-escalation trial of ivuxolimab. Adults with locally advanced or metastatic melanoma, renal cell carcinoma, hepatocellular carcinoma or head and neck squamous cell carcinoma were enrolled in the trial. Before TCR sequencing, CD4+ T cells and CD8+ T cells were sorted from peripheral blood as separate populations. This entry belongs to a study of OX40 agonist ivuxolimab in advanced cancers. Turning to the overall study: Ivuxolimab, which targeted the costimulatory receptor OX40 (CD134), was an agonistic, fully human IgG2 monoclonal antibody. Peripheral TCRbeta sequencing aimed to test whether ivuxolimab altered TCR sequence diversity and caused clonal T-cell expansion. The paper reports the monotherapy dose-escalation portion (N ≈ 50 patients) of the phase I ivuxolimab trial. Of the roughly 52 dose-escalation patients, hepatocellular carcinoma was present in approximately 20, melanoma in approximately 15, renal cell carcinoma in 9 and head and neck cancer in 9. Prior anti-PD-1, anti-PD-L1 or anti-CTLA-4 therapy was permitted, and approximately 42% of dose-escalation patients had received checkpoint inhibitors. Intravenous ivuxolimab was administered to patients every 2 weeks at six dose levels: 0.01, 0.1, 0.3, 1.5, 3 and 10 mg/kg. In the dose-escalation cohort, approximately 83% of patients were male, and the mean age was approximately 60 years with a range of roughly 20 to 85. Partial responses were achieved by three dose-escalation patients, of whom one had hepatocellular carcinoma and two had cutaneous melanoma.

Genomic DNA was extracted from sorted cells for sequencing of the TCRbeta CDR3 region. TCRbeta CDR3 regions were sequenced using the immunoSEQ Assay. The clones in this table, taken by TCRdb from immuneACCESS, are in-frame only. Not every clone is retained; where verified, under half of the shortfall comes from an unresolved V gene, and the cause of the rest is unknown. This sample gives under 50,000 clones in total; 80% to 90% of them show up just once. The top ten hold 32% of the sample. Study-wide conclusions, independent of this receptor: Low levels of normalized T-cell clonal expansion were also seen in some nonresponding patients. In the 0.1-3.0 mg/kg groups, partial responders were among the patients with the lowest normalized peripheral clonal expansion, particularly in CD8+ T cells. On average, CD8+ T cells showed more expanded clones than CD4+ T cells after ivuxolimab. At doses from 0.1 to 3.0 mg/kg, clonal expansion was seen in both CD4+ and CD8+ blood T cells between baseline and week 6. Which antigens the clonally expanded peripheral T cells were specific for was not determined.

For this chain, trimming is 7 bases at the V end and 3 bases at the J end, and the number of junction bases without a gene match is 8. The CDR3, cysteine through phenylalanine, is 15 amino acids long. Left in the record is the CDR3 DNA by itself, 45 bases read in frame from the first base. Per the germline V gene (reference sequence), SGHNT is the CDR1 and YYREEE is the CDR2. Recombination connected TRBV5-4 to TRBJ2-3; 10 middle bases align to TRBD2. This specimen was CD4+ or CD8+ T cells sorted from blood, taken in a trial of the OX40 agonist ivuxolimab. The origin of this receptor is an adult with an advanced solid tumor such as melanoma, head and neck, liver or kidney cancer. The DNA reads TGTGCCAGCTTCTTAGCGGGAGGTTGGACAGATACGCAGTATTTT. Translated, it gives CASFLAGGWTDTQYF.